The 19 T cell receptor beta chains in this list originate from one sample, sequenced in a study of cytotoxic CD8 clonotypes in ibrutinib-treated CLL. Sequenced by immunoSEQ multiplex PCR; TCRdb stores in-frame clones only, minus some. The sample includes about 85,000 clones, roughly 83% of them seen just once. The material was PBMCs, obtained after 12 months of ibrutinib treatment. These receptors all stem from a human donor with chronic lymphocytic leukemia.

The genes are TRBV2 and TRBJ1-2; 7 bases are shared with TRBD1. V was clipped by 8 bases and J by 4 bases; unmatched bases: 4. The CDR3 covers 12 residues. Germline V gene lookup returns CDR1 SNHLY and CDR2 FYNNEI. CDR3 bases: TGTGCCAGCCGGGACAGCTCCTATGGCTACACCTTC. Protein: CASRDSSYGYTF.

The V call is TRBV18, the J call TRBJ2-7; 10 bases are shared with TRBD1. The CDR3 loop spans 14 amino acids. V shed 3 bases and J 6 bases; nucleotides not matched to a gene: 5. The germline gives CDR1 KGHSH, CDR2 LQKENI. Here the CDR3 DNA reads TGTGCCAGCTCACCGACAGGGGGCCAGGGCGAGCAGTACTTC. Amino acid sequence: CASSPTGGQGEQYF. Together with reference TRBV18 and TRBJ2-7, the CDR3 gives the full variable domain: NAGVMQNPRHLVRRRGQEARLRCSPMKGHSHVYWYRQLPEEGLKFMVYLQKENIIDESGMPKERFSAEFPKEGPSILRIQQVVRGDSAAYFCASSPTGGQGEQYFGPGTRLTVT.

The gene calls are TRBV5-1 and TRBJ2-1, with TRBD1 as a possible D gene (6 bases). Germline values: CDR1 SGHRS, CDR2 YFSETQ. The CDR3 is made up of 14 amino acids. V gave up 7 bases and J gave up 2 bases, with 13 bases separating them. The CDR3 region has the DNA TGCGCCAGCGGCCGACAGGCAACCTACAATGAGCAGTTCTTC. The encoded protein is CASGRQATYNEQFF.

CDR3 protein: CASSISTSTDTQYF. CDR3 nucleotide sequence: TGTGCCAGTAGTATCTCAACTAGCACAGATACGCAGTATTTT. This chain uses TRBV19 with TRBJ2-3; D is ambiguous. Germline V gene data show CDR1 as LNHDA and CDR2 as SQIVND (reference sequence). V was trimmed by 3 bases and J by 0 bases, leaving 7 bases between them. The CDR3 is 14 amino acids.

This rearrangement joins TRBV28 to TRBJ2-3, with 12 bases matching TRBD2. Germline loops: CDR1 MDHEN, CDR2 SYDVKM. CDR3 length: 15 amino acids. J was trimmed by 3 bases and V by 6 bases; bases with no gene match: 4. The CDR3 nucleotides are TGTGCCAGCAGGGTAACTAGCGGGAGGACAGATACGCAGTATTTT. Translating it yields CASRVTSGRTDTQYF.

The rearrangement uses TRBV19 and TRBJ2-1; 10 nucleotides align to TRBD1. CDR1 and CDR2 from the germline V gene are LNHDA and SQIVND (reference sequence). The length of the CDR3 is 17 residues. With V trimmed by 5 bases and J by 7 bases, 14 bases remained unmatched. The CDR3 loop reads CASSPRTGGSAWNEQFF. As DNA, the CDR3 is TGTGCCAGTAGTCCCCGGACAGGGGGGTCCGCATGGAATGAGCAGTTCTTC.

The chain links TRBV11-2 to TRBJ2-1; possibly TRBD2 for D (5 bases). The ends were cut back, 3 bases at V and 6 bases at J, with 9 bases in the middle. The CDR3 runs 13 residues. Germline loops: CDR1 SGHAT, CDR2 FQNNGV. CDR3 DNA sequence: TGTGCCAGCAGCTTTTTTGGGAGCAATGAGCAGTTCTTC. Translation: CASSFFGSNEQFF.

The V and J genes are TRBV14 and TRBJ1-4; the match to TRBD1 covers 7 bases. With V trimmed by 4 bases and J by 7 bases, 9 bases remained unmatched. The CDR3 length is 15 residues. CDR1 and CDR2 from the germline V gene are SGHDN and FVKESK. CDR3 DNA sequence: TGTGCCAGCAGCCGAACAGGGGCGCGGGGTGAAAAACTGTTTTTT. It translates to CASSRTGARGEKLFF.

This clone turned up a few times. This chain links TRBV2 with TRBJ2-5; no clear D gene. This CDR3 contains 13 residues. Trimming removed 4 bases from V and 2 bases from J, with 8 bases in between. The germline V gene has CDR1 SNHLY and CDR2 FYNNEI. The CDR3 region is CASSAARQETQYF. As DNA, the CDR3 is TGTGCCAGCAGTGCGGCGCGGCAAGAGACCCAGTACTTC.

This rearrangement joins TRBV15 to TRBJ2-7, with 8 bases that match TRBD1. Germline V gene sequence: CDR1 LNHNV, CDR2 YYDKDF (reference sequence). This CDR3 is 12 amino acids long. V trimming: 0 bases; J trimming: 10 bases; junction bases outside the gene matches: 2. This CDR3 is CATSRDQGAQYF. In DNA, the CDR3 is TGTGCCACCAGCAGAGACCAGGGGGCTCAGTACTTC.

This clone has only one observation. Compared with germline, one end of the junction differs, possibly owing to a read error. This chain uses TRBV19 with TRBJ2-3, with 7 bases fitting TRBD1. Germline V gene sequence: CDR1 LNHDA, CDR2 SQIVND (reference sequence). This CDR3 comprises 14 residues. As DNA, the CDR3 is TGTGCCAGTAGTATAGCGTGGGGGACAGATCCGCAGTATTTT. The encoded protein is CASSIAWGTDPQYF.

The rearrangement uses TRBV5-1 and TRBJ2-3; 7 bases agree with TRBD2. Germline V gene data show CDR1 as SGHRS and CDR2 as YFSETQ. There are 15 residues in the CDR3. J lost 1 base, V lost 0 bases, and 2 bases had no gene match. The CDR3 DNA reads as TGCGCCAGCAGCTTGGGACTAGCCGGCACAGATACGCAGTATTTT. It specifies CASSLGLAGTDTQYF. Looking up the rest from reference TRBV5-1 and TRBJ2-3 gives the full variable domain: KAGVTQTPRYLIKTRGQQVTLSCSPISGHRSVSWYQQTPGQGLQFLFEYFSETQRNKGNFPGRFSGRQFSNSRSEMNVSTLELGDSALYLCASSLGLAGTDTQYFGPGTRLTVL.

Only one count was recorded for this clone. The chain carries TRBV10-3 and TRBJ1-5; D gene unclear. The CDR3 has 12 residues. Trimming removed 8 bases from V and 4 bases from J, with 9 bases in between. Germline V lookup: CDR1 ENHRY, CDR2 SYGVKD. CDR3: CAIGGRNQPQHF. The CDR3 bases are TGTGCCATCGGTGGCAGGAATCAGCCCCAGCATTTT.

V usage is TRBV9 and J usage is TRBJ1-4, with D possibly matching TRBD1 (5 bases). The CDR3 has 14 amino acids. The germline gives CDR1 SGDLS, CDR2 YYNGEE. Trimming removed 6 bases from V and 8 bases from J, with 17 bases in between. In DNA, the CDR3 is TGTGCCAGCACCTCTGGGGCAGGTAGCGAAAAACTGTTTTTT. Translating it yields CASTSGAGSEKLFF.

The chain joins TRBV5-1 to TRBJ2-4; 7 bases are a match to TRBD1. V lost 4 bases to trimming and J lost 3 bases; unmatched junction nucleotides: 10. The CDR3 covers 16 residues. The germline gives CDR1 SGHRS, CDR2 YFSETQ. CDR3 region: CASSPRQGLGKNIQYF. In DNA form, the CDR3 reads TGCGCCAGCAGCCCGCGACAGGGTCTGGGCAAAAACATTCAGTACTTC.

V usage is TRBV7-3 and J usage is TRBJ2-5; either TRBD1 or TRBD2 may fit D (6 bases each). The CDR3 consists of 15 residues. Germline V lookup: CDR1 SGHTA, CDR2 FQGTGA. V shed 2 bases and J shed 5 bases, with 15 bases lying between them. The CDR3 reads CASSLFGVGGETQYF. The CDR3 nucleotides read TGTGCCAGCAGCTTATTCGGGGTCGGGGGCGAGACCCAGTACTTC.

This clone was observed a handful of times. Here the CDR3 DNA reads TGTGCCAGCAGCTTAGTTGGGGACAGGGGGCGAGAGACCCAGTACTTC. This codes for CASSLVGDRGRETQYF. V usage is TRBV7-6 and J usage is TRBJ2-5; 12 nucleotides align to TRBD1. Germline trimming cut 1 base from V and 4 bases from J; bases unmatched to any gene: 4. The length of the CDR3 is 16 residues. Germline V gene lookup returns CDR1 SGHVS and CDR2 FNYEAQ. Full variable domain (remainder filled in from reference TRBV7-6 and TRBJ2-5): GAGVSQSPRYKVTKRGQDVALRCDPISGHVSLYWYRQALGQGPEFLTYFNYEAQQDKSGLPNDRFSAERPEGSISTLTIQRTEQRDSAMYRCASSLVGDRGRETQYFGPGTRLLVL.

V is TRBV27 and J is TRBJ2-1; tentatively, D is TRBD2 (6 bases). The CDR3 runs to 19 residues. The ends were cut back, 11 bases at V and 1 base at J, with 30 bases in the middle. CDR1 MNHEY and CDR2 SMNVEV come from the germline V gene (reference sequence). DNA for the CDR3: TGTGCCCCCCCGGGAGTGGCCCGCCCCCCAGGTGGGTCCTACAATGAGCAGTTCTTC. Its translation is CAPPGVARPPGGSYNEQFF.

The V and J genes are TRBV19 and TRBJ2-2; 7 bases line up with TRBD1. The junction had 1 base not matched to a gene; V was cut back by 3 bases and J by 6 bases. The CDR3 is made up of 13 amino acids. The germline V gene encodes CDR1 LNHDA and CDR2 SQIVND (reference sequence). The CDR3 loop is CASSIGQAGELFF. The CDR3 DNA reads as TGTGCCAGTAGTATCGGACAGGCCGGGGAGCTGTTTTTT. Based on the CDR3 plus reference TRBV19 and TRBJ2-2, the full variable domain is DGGITQSPKYLFRKEGQNVTLSCEQNLNHDAMYWYRQDPGQGLRLIYYSQIVNDFQKGDIAEGYSVSREKKESFPLTVTSAQKNPTAFYLCASSIGQAGELFFGEGSRLTVL.